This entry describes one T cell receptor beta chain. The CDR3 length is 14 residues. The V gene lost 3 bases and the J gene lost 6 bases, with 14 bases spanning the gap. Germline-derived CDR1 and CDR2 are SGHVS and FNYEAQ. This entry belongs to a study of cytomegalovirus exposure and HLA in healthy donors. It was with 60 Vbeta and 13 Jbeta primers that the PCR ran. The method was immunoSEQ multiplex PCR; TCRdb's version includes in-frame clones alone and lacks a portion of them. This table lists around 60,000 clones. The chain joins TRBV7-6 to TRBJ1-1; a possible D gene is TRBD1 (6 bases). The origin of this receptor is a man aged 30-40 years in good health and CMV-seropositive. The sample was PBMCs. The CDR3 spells CASSFRGAISEAFF. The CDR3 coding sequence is TGTGCCAGCAGCTTTCGGGGGGCGATATCTGAAGCTTTCTTT.